This TCR beta chain was identified during a study of T cells after posttransplantation cyclophosphamide. Clones were sequenced by immunoSEQ multiplex PCR, and TCRdb holds only the in-frame ones, with some missing. This sample has fewer than 45,000 clones; roughly 78% occur once, and the top ten carry 8.1%. The study's findings and limits: After PTCy, TRB diversity resembled that of CNI/methotrexate controls. Later post-transplant blood repertoires were often dominated by donor CD8+ memory clones. Skin or GI-infiltrating T cells shared few TRB sequences with blood.

With regard to this clone: What it binds is not known.

Treatment was busulfan-fludarabine conditioning, a marrow graft, and cyclophosphamide on days +3 and +4. CDR1 and CDR2 (germline): LNHDA, SQIVND (reference sequence). CDR3 length: 16 residues. With 5 bases removed from V and 3 bases from J, the gap between germline ends came to 18 bases. The chain uses TRBV19 and TRBJ2-3; D might be TRBD2 (6 bases). The receptor was isolated from a female patient aged 35-55 years who received an allogeneic stem cell transplant from a related donor, was CMV-positive, and had no GVHD. Some of the T cells might come from the graft donor. The sample in question was CD4+ T cells sorted from blood, obtained 1,900 to 2,000 days after a stem cell transplant with posttransplant cyclophosphamide. The CDR3 DNA is TGTGCCAGTAGTCTCAGGCGGGGAAGTAGGACAGATACGCAGTATTTT. The encoded protein is CASSLRRGSRTDTQYF.